This TCR beta chain was captured by sequencing in a study of T cell responses to AZD1222 COVID-19 vaccine. Broader study findings: No repertoire was sampled before or during the peak T cell response, only after it.

Concerning this clone: Its antigen is currently unknown.

Deletions cut 5 bases from V and 7 bases from J, with 18 bases between. The CDR3 runs to 16 residues. Germline CDR1 is SGHTA and CDR2 is FQGTGA. The data were produced by immunoSEQ multiplex PCR, yet TCRdb's version contains in-frame clones alone and is incomplete. The sample lists roughly 120,000 clones, 70% to 90% occurring once. The gene calls are TRBV7-3 and TRBJ1-6; D not resolved. The specimen was peripheral blood, collected on day 0 of AZD1222 vaccination. The sequence was obtained from an adult in good health. Written as DNA, the CDR3 is TGTGCCAGCAGCCCCCACCGCATCGGACGCAATTCACCCCTCCACTTT. Its translation: CASSPHRIGRNSPLHF.